This T cell receptor beta chain is from a study of T cells expressing NK-cell markers. UMIs were included in TCR beta cDNA generated by 5'RACE template switching. No DNA is given; TCRdb re-called the 5' RACE reads and lists each CDR3 protein once. The sample data list about 400,000 distinct CDR3 sequences. CDR3 length equals 17 residues. CDR1 is DFQATT and CDR2 is SNEGSKA in the germline V gene (reference sequence). Sequencing was carried out using blood T cells: a sorted CD56 or NKG2C T cell subset, CD4+ or CD8+ T cells, or bulk PBMC T cells (not recorded which). This TCR derives from a woman aged 45-59 years in good health. This chain links TRBV20-1 with TRBJ2-7; the D gene TCRdb calls, TRBD2, cannot be checked with no DNA. This CDR3 is CSARSRGLAGGRTEQYF.